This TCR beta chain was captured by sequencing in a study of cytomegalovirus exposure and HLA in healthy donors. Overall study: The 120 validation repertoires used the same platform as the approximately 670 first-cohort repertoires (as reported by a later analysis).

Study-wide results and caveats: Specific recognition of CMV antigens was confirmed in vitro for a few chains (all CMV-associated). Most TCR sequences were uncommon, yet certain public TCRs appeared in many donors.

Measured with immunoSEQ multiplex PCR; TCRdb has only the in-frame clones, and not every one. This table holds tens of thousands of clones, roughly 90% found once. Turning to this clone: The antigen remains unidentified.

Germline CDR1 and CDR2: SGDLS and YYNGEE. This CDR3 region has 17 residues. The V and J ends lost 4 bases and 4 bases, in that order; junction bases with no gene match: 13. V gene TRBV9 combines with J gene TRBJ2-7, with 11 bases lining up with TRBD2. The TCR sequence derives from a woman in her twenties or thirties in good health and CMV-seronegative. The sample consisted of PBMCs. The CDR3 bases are TGTGCCAGCAGCCCCAACTGGGTGACTAGCGGGACGTACGAGCAGTACTTC. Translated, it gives CASSPNWVTSGTYEQYF.